One TCR beta chain is described in this entry. Its antigen is as yet unknown. This record belongs to a study of CD8+CD57+ T cells in acquired aplastic anemia. Study-wide results and limits: The same twenty-nine CD8+ CDR3 sequences occurred in patients and in controls.

TCR beta VDJ and CDR3 profiling used genomic DNA as template. One entry per CDR3 protein results from TCRdb running MiXCR on the reads. Of 150,000 to 200,000 distinct CDR3 sequences listed, about 64% were seen once; the top ten hold more than 45%. Germline CDR1 reads DFQATT; CDR2 reads SNEGSKA (reference sequence). The length of the CDR3 is 14 residues. Deletions cut 4 bases from V and 8 bases from J, with 20 bases between. The chain couples TRBV20-1 to TRBJ1-2; D remains unclear. This receptor was taken from a human donor with severe aplastic anemia or a healthy control (not recorded which). The specimen was sorted CD4+, CD8+, or CD8+CD57+ T cells (not recorded which) from PBMCs. CDR3 sequence (DNA): TGCAGTGCTACCGAAGCGCGGCCGGGCGGAGGCTACACCTTC. It codes for CSATEARPGGGYTF.